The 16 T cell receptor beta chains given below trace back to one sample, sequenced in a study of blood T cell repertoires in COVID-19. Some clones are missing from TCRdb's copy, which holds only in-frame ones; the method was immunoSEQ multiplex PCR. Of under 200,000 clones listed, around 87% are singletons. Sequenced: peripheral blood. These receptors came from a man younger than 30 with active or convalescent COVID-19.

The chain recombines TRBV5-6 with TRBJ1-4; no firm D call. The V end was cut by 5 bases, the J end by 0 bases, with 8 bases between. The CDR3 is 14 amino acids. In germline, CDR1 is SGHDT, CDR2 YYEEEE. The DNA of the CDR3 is TGTGCCAGCAGTTTCGGGGCAACTAATGAAAAACTGTTTTTT. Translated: CASSFGATNEKLFF.

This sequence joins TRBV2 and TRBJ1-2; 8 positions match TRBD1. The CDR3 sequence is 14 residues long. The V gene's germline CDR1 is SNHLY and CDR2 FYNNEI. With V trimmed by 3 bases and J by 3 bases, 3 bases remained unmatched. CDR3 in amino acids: CASSERTGYYGYTF. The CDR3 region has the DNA TGTGCCAGCAGTGAGAGGACAGGGTACTATGGCTACACCTTC.

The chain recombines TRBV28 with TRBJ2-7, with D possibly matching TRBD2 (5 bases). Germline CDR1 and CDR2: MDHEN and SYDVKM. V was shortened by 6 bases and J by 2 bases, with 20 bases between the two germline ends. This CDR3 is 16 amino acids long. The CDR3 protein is CASSVGRVMRTYEQYV. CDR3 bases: TGTGCCAGCAGCGTAGGGCGGGTAATGCGAACCTACGAGCAGTACGTC.

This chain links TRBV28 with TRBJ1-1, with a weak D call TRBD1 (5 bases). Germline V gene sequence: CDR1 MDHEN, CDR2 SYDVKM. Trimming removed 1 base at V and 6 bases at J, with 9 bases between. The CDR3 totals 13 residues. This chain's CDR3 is CASSLLGGSEAFF. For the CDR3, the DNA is TGTGCCAGCAGTTTATTGGGGGGTTCTGAAGCTTTCTTT.

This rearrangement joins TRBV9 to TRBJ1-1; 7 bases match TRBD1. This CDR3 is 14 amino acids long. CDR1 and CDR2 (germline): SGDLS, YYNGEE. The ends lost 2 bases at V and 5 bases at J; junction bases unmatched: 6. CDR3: CASSVTTGNTEAFF. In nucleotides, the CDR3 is TGTGCCAGCAGCGTTACGACAGGGAATACTGAAGCTTTCTTT.

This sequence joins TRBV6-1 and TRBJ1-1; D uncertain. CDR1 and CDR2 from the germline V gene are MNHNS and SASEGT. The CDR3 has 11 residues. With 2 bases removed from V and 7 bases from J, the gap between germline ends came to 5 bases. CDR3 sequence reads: CASSERGEAFF. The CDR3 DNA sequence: TGTGCCAGCAGTGAACGAGGTGAAGCTTTCTTT.

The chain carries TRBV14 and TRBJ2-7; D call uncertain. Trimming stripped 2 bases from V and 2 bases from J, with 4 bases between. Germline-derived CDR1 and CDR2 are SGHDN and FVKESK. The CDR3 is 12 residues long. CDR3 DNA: TGTGCCAGCAGCCAAACAACCTACGAGCAGTACTTC. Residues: CASSQTTYEQYF.

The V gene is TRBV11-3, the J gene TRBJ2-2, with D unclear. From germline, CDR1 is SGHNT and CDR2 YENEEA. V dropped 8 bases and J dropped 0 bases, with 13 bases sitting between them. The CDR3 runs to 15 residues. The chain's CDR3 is CASQPEWPNTGELFF. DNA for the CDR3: TGTGCCAGCCAGCCGGAGTGGCCGAACACCGGGGAGCTGTTTTTT.

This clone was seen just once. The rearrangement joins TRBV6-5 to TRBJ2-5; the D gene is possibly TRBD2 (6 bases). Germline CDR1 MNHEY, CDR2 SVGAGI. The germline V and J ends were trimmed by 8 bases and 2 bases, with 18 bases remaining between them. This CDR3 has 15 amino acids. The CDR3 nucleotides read TGTGCCAGCCGACGGGACTTGGTACTACAAGAGACCCAGTACTTC. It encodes CASRRDLVLQETQYF.

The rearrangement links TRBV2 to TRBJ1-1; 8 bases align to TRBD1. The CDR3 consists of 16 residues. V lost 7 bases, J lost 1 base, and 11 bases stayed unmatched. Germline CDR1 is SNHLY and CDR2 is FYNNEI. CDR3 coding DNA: TGTGCCAGCAAGGACAGGGAAGTAGTGTGGAACACTGAAGCTTTCTTT. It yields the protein CASKDREVVWNTEAFF.

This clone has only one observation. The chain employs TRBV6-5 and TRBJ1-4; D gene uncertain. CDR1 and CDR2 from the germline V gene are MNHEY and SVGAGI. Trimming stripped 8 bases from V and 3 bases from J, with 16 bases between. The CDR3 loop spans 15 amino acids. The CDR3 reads CASATNSGANEKLFF. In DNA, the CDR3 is TGTGCCAGCGCAACTAACTCCGGGGCTAATGAAAAACTGTTTTTT.

The CDR3: CASSLSRTGGDGYTF. In DNA, the CDR3 is TGTGCCAGCAGTTTATCGCGTACAGGGGGTGATGGCTACACCTTC. The rearrangement links TRBV28 to TRBJ1-2; 8 bases line up with TRBD1. The length of the CDR3 is 15 residues. Trimming cost V 1 base and J 6 bases; bases outside gene matches: 7. Germline values: CDR1 MDHEN, CDR2 SYDVKM.

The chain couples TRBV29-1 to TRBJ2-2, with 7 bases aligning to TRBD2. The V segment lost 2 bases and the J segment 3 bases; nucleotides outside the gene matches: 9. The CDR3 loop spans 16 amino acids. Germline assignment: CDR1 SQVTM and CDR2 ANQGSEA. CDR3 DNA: TGCAGCGTTGAATCCTCGGGAGGAGGGGACACCGGGGAGCTGTTTTTT. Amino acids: CSVESSGGGDTGELFF.

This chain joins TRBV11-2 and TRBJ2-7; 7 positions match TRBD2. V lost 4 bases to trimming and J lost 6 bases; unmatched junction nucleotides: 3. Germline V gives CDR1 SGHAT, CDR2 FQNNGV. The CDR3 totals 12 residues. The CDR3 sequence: CASSYRLAEQYV. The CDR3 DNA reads TGTGCCAGCAGCTACCGACTAGCCGAGCAGTACGTC.

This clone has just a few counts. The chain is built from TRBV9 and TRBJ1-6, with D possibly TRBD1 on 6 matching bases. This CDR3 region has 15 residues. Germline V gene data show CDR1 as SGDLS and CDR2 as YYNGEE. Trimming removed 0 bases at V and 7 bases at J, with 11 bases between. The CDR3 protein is CASSVEGTTNSPLHF. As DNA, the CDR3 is TGTGCCAGCAGCGTAGAAGGGACAACCAATTCACCCCTCCACTTT.

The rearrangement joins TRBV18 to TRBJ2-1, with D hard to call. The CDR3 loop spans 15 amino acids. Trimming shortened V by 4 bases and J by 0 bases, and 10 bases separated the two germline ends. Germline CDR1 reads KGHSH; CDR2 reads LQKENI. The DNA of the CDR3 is TGTGCCAGCTCACGTCCACTGAGCTCCTACAATGAGCAGTTCTTC. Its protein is CASSRPLSSYNEQFF.